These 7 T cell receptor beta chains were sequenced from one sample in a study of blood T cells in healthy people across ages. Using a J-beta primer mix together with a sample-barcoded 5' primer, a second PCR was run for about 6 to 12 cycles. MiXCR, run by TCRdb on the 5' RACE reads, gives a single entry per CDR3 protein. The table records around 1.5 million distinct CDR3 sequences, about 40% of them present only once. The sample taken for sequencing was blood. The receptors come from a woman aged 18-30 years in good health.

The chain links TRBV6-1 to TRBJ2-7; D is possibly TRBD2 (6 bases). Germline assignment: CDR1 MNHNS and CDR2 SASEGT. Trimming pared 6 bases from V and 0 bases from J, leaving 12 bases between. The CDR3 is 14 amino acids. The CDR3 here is CASRPGLSSYEQYF. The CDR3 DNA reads TGTGCCAGCAGACCGGGACTGTCCTCCTACGAGCAGTACTTC.

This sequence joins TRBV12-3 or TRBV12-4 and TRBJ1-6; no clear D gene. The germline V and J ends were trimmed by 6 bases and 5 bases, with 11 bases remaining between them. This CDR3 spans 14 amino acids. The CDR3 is CASSFYGNNSPLHF. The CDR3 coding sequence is TGTGCCAGCAGCTTCTATGGGAATAATTCACCCCTCCACTTT.

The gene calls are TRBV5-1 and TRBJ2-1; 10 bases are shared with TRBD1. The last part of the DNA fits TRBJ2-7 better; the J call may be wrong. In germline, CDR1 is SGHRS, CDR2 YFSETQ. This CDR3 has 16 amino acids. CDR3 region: CASSLGGTGVDNEQYF. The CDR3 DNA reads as TGCGCCAGCAGCTTGGGCGGGACAGGGGTAGACAATGAGCAGTACTTC.

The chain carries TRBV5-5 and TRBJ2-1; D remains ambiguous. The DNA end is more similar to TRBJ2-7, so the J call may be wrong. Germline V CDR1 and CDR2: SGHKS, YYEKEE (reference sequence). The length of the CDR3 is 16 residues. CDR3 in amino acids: CASSSIIQVAYNEQYF. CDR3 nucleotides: TGTGCCAGCAGCTCAATTATCCAGGTGGCCTACAATGAGCAGTACTTC.

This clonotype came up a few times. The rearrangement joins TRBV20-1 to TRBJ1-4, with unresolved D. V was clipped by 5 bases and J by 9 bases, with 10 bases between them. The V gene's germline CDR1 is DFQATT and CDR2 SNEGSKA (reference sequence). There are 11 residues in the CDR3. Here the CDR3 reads CSALTGKKLFF. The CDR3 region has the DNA TGCAGTGCTTTGACTGGCAAAAAACTGTTTTTT.

CDR3 sequence reads: CASSEQRGGLYNEQFF. DNA of the CDR3: TGCGCCAGCAGTGAGCAGCGGGGGGGCCTGTACAATGAGCAGTTCTTC. V and J are TRBV10-1 and TRBJ2-1; 10 bases are a match to TRBD2. Germline values: CDR1 WNHNN, CDR2 SYGVQD (reference sequence). This CDR3 spans 16 amino acids. The V segment lost 2 bases and the J segment 4 bases; nucleotides outside the gene matches: 5.

The CDR3 DNA reads as TGCAGTGCTAGAGTTGCGGGCCCCAGCACAGATACGCAGTATTTT. Translation gives CSARVAGPSTDTQYF. V usage is TRBV20-1 and J usage is TRBJ2-3; D possibly corresponds to TRBD2 (5 bases). In germline, CDR1 is DFQATT, CDR2 SNEGSKA (reference sequence). Trimming removed 1 base at V and 0 bases at J, with 11 bases between. The CDR3 has 15 residues.